Given below is one TCR beta chain in context. Its recognized antigen is unknown. Per-nucleotide qualities are absent, and no much larger clonotype sits a single base away. This entry belongs to a study of blood T cell repertoires in COVID-19 (dated by TCRdb to the early 2020s). Looking at the study overall: Collaborator samples came from the United States, Italy and Spain and covered acute and convalescent phases of COVID-19. The material from the prospective study consisted of cDNA or gDNA derived from T cells, B-cell-depleted T cells, or PBMCs. Subjects who had been exposed to COVID-19, were actively infected with it, or had recovered from it provided the deeply sampled blood TCRbeta repertoires that made up the dataset. A freely available public database, intended as a resource for researchers studying the immune response to SARS-CoV-2, is where the repertoires were released. The samples were drawn from the first 160 participants of the ongoing ImmuneRACE study and from over 950 subjects provided by 6 global collaborators. Nearly every sample came with metadata listing a de-identified subject ID, COVID-19 status, age in years and sex. Where available, HLA class I and class II types were taken from metadata supplied by the sample provider and were not determined by assay-based typing. Study-wide conclusions, independent of this receptor: The amount of clinical and demographic metadata varied by source and participant and was provided uncurated.

V trim: 6 bases; J trim: 1 base; unmatched bases: 5. The germline V gene encodes CDR1 MNHEY and CDR2 SVGAGI. Including cysteine and phenylalanine, the CDR3 has 14 amino acids. The sequence is cut down to CDR3 DNA, 42 bases in frame from base 1. One collaborating source in Seattle enrolled patients during active infection and followed them longitudinally through the course of disease. Each collaborating institution followed its own protocols to collect whole blood in K2EDTA tubes. For TCRbeta analysis, collaborators shipped samples in one of three forms: frozen whole blood, isolated PBMCs, or DNA extracted from either of those sample types. TCRbeta CDR3 regions were amplified from genomic DNA by means of the immunoSEQ Assay, a bias-controlled multiplex PCR. On the study's bioinformatics: Nucleated cell counts per sample were estimated from amplification of reference gene primers within the assay. Sequence reads were collapsed and filtered to measure the absolute abundance of every unique TCRbeta CDR3 rearrangement. For each sample, productive Simpson clonality was calculated as the square root of Simpson's diversity index over productive rearrangements. TCRdb holds this immuneACCESS table with in-frame rearrangements only. Some clones are missing; in checked studies, unresolved V genes explain under half, and the rest has no known cause. V and J calls and clone size are as listed in that table; D and trimming were resolved from the DNA. The sample table holds about 350,000 clones, of which roughly 87% were seen once. The ten biggest clones cover roughly 9.9% of the sample.

The receptor chain draws on TRBV6-5 and TRBJ2-7; 8 of the junction bases match TRBD1. The TCR sequence derives from a man younger than 45 with COVID-19, enrolled during active disease. Sequenced material: peripheral blood. The DNA sequence follows: TGTGCCAGCAGGCCCGGGACAGGTTCCTACGAGCAGTACTTC. This codes for CASRPGTGSYEQYF.